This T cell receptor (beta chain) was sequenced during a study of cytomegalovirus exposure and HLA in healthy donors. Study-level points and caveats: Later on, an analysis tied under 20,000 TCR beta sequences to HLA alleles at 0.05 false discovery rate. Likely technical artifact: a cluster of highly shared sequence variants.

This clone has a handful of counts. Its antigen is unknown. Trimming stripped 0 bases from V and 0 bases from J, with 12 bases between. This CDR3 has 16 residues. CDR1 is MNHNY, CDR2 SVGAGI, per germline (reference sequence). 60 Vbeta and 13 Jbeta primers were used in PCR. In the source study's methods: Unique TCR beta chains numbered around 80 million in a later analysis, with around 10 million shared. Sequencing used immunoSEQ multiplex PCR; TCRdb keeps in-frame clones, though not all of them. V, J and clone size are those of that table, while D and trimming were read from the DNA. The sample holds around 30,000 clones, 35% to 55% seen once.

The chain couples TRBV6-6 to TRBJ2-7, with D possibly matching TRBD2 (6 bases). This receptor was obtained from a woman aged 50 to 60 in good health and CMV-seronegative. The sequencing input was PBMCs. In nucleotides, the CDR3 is TGTGCCAGCAGTTACTCGGTGGCGGGAACCTCCTACGAGCAGTACTTC. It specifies CASSYSVAGTSYEQYF.